These 13 T cell receptor beta chains were sequenced from one sample in a study of blood T cell repertoires in COVID-19. Here immunoSEQ multiplex PCR was the method, and the copy in TCRdb shows in-frame clones only, minus some. The sample has approximately 300,000 clones, 70% to 90% seen once. Input material: PBMCs or T cells enriched from blood (not recorded which). These receptors were collected from a woman in her twenties or thirties who had recovered from COVID-19.

CDR3: CASNLPGGGAEDTQYF. For the CDR3, the DNA is TGTGCCAGCAACCTACCCGGCGGGGGGGCCGAAGATACGCAGTATTTT. This chain connects TRBV9 to TRBJ2-3; 9 nucleotides agree with TRBD2. Looked up from germline, CDR1 is SGDLS and CDR2 is YYNGEE. The CDR3 runs 16 residues. V trimming: 6 bases; J trimming: 5 bases; junction bases outside the gene matches: 13.

The chain is built from TRBV14 and TRBJ1-2; 7 bases match TRBD1. V shed 3 bases, J shed 3 bases, and the junction held 10 bases outside the gene matches. Germline-derived CDR1 and CDR2 are SGHDN and FVKESK. This CDR3 spans 16 amino acids. The CDR3 bases are TGTGCCAGCAGCCAGGTGACACAGGGGCCATACTATGGCTACACCTTC. Protein sequence: CASSQVTQGPYYGYTF.

This sequence joins TRBV7-6 and TRBJ1-6; 7 nucleotides match TRBD1. V shed 2 bases, J shed 9 bases, and the junction held 7 bases outside the gene matches. CDR3 length: 15 residues. Germline CDR1 SGHVS, CDR2 FNYEAQ. The CDR3 spells CASSLQQGMGSPLHF. Here the CDR3 DNA reads TGTGCCAGCAGCTTACAACAGGGGATGGGTTCACCCCTCCACTTT.

V gene TRBV6-1 combines with J gene TRBJ2-3, with 11 bases lining up with TRBD2. CDR1 MNHNS and CDR2 SASEGT come from the germline V gene. V lost 0 bases, J lost 5 bases, and 1 base stayed unmatched. The CDR3 is made up of 15 amino acids. The CDR3 reads CASSEALAGGDTQYF. The CDR3 nucleotides are TGTGCCAGCAGTGAAGCGCTAGCGGGGGGAGATACGCAGTATTTT.

V gene TRBV9 combines with J gene TRBJ2-1, with D maybe TRBD2 (6 bases). The CDR3 runs 13 residues. V was trimmed by 4 bases and J by 7 bases, leaving 12 bases between them. CDR1 and CDR2 from the germline V gene are SGDLS and YYNGEE. CDR3 region: CASSLGGANEQFF. CDR3 in DNA: TGTGCCAGCAGCTTGGGGGGTGCTAATGAGCAGTTCTTC.

The rearrangement joins TRBV19 to TRBJ1-5; D possibly corresponds to TRBD1 (6 bases). From germline, CDR1 is LNHDA and CDR2 SQIVND (reference sequence). The CDR3 runs 15 residues. V lost 4 bases, J lost 7 bases, and 17 bases lay in between. The CDR3 reads CASSRGPRGGQPQHF. The CDR3 nucleotides read TGTGCCAGTAGTAGGGGCCCCAGGGGCGGCCAGCCCCAGCATTTT.

This clone was recorded only once. The chain couples TRBV30 to TRBJ2-7; D might be TRBD2 (7 bases). This CDR3 contains 13 residues. Germline CDR1 GTSNPN, CDR2 SVGIG (reference sequence). V was shortened by 6 bases and J by 5 bases, with 17 bases between the two germline ends. The DNA for the CDR3 is TGTGCCTGCCCTAGGGGGGGAGGCAACGAGCAGTACTTC. This gives the protein CACPRGGGNEQYF.

This chain connects TRBV3-1 (or the pseudogene TRBV3-2) to TRBJ1-2; 9 nucleotides line up with TRBD1. Per the germline V gene, CDR1 is LGHDT and CDR2 is YNNKEL (reference sequence). Trimming removed 2 bases from V and 6 bases from J; junction bases left unmatched: 4. The CDR3 spans 14 residues. The CDR3 here is CASSQFTGGDGYTF. The CDR3 DNA is TGTGCCAGCAGCCAATTTACAGGGGGCGATGGCTACACCTTC.

The V gene is TRBV30, the J gene TRBJ2-5; 10 bases align to TRBD1. V lost 5 bases and J lost 9; bases outside the gene matches: 12. This CDR3 is built from 14 residues. Germline lookup yields CDR1 GTSNPN and CDR2 SVGIG (reference sequence). CDR3 loop: CAWHPPGQGRAQYF. The CDR3 DNA is TGTGCCTGGCACCCTCCGGGACAGGGGCGAGCCCAGTACTTC.

The V gene is TRBV6-5, the J gene TRBJ1-1; maybe TRBD1 (5 bases). This CDR3 is built from 12 residues. Per germline, CDR1 MNHEY and CDR2 SVGAGI. Trimming cost V 4 bases and J 8 bases, with 11 bases left between them. CDR3 nucleotides: TGTGCCAGCAGTTCCCCGACAGTGGAAGCTTTCTTT. It yields the protein CASSSPTVEAFF.

The V and J genes are TRBV6-1 and TRBJ1-6; a weak D match, TRBD1 (5 bases). CDR3 size: 13 residues. From germline, CDR1 is MNHNS and CDR2 SASEGT. Trimming shortened V by 0 bases and J by 9 bases, and 6 bases separated the two germline ends. The CDR3 bases are TGTGCCAGCAGTGAAGCCAGGGTTTCACCCCTCCACTTT. This sequence encodes CASSEARVSPLHF.

This clone has only one observation. The rearrangement joins TRBV12-3 or TRBV12-4 to TRBJ1-1; D is ambiguous. This CDR3 is built from 13 residues. V was trimmed by 1 base and J by 5 bases, leaving 8 bases between them. CDR3 sequence: CASSLDWQTEAFF. The CDR3 coding sequence is TGTGCCAGCAGTTTAGATTGGCAGACTGAAGCTTTCTTT.

V usage is TRBV30 and J usage is TRBJ1-1, with D maybe TRBD1 (5 bases). The V end lost 0 bases, the J end lost 0 bases, and 11 bases lay between the germline ends. Germline values: CDR1 GTSNPN, CDR2 SVGIG (reference sequence). This CDR3 comprises 15 residues. CDR3 loop: CAWSVQALMNTEAFF. CDR3 coding DNA: TGTGCCTGGAGTGTACAGGCTTTAATGAACACTGAAGCTTTCTTT.